The clone carrying this T cell receptor beta chain was picked up a small number of times. Its antigen is still unknown. This sample was included in a study of cytomegalovirus exposure and HLA in healthy donors. Study-wide points: In vitro assays verified that three CMV-associated chains recognized CMV antigens specifically. Later analysis placed DRB1 highest and HLA-C lowest in TCR association rates, which differed by HLA locus.

PCR was performed using 60 Vbeta and 13 Jbeta primers. Clones were read by immunoSEQ multiplex PCR, and TCRdb kept only the in-frame ones, dropping some. The profile shows approximately 280,000 clones, 80% to 90% of them singletons. At the time of sampling, donors were nominally healthy, though unrecorded immune exposures were likely. Per germline, CDR1 SQVTM and CDR2 ANQGSEA. Trimming stripped 5 bases from V and 0 bases from J, with 8 bases between. This CDR3 has 13 residues. Sequenced input: PBMCs. The TCR comes from a woman aged 18-30 years in good health and CMV-seronegative. The J gene is TRBJ1-3, the V gene TRBV29-1; a weak D match, TRBD1 (6 bases). The CDR3 loop reads CSVLDSSGNTIYF. CDR3 coding DNA: TGCAGCGTTTTGGACAGCTCTGGAAACACCATATATTTT.